Reported below is one TCR beta chain. The specificity of this receptor is unknown. The CDR3 is cut off 3 residues early in the read; its end comes from the germline J gene. This record comes from a study of TET2 disruption in CD19-targeted CAR T cells listed by TCRdb under 2018. General notes on the study: The number of samples was determined by the original clinical trial design and by which samples were available, and no additional inclusion criteria were applied.

Here is what the overall study found, with its caveats: The conclusions drawn about the patient's CAR T cells were based on extensive analysis of just one subject.

The treatment or condition label for this specimen denotes: autologous CTL019 cells: CD19 CAR with 4-1BB and CD3 zeta domains. The CD19 CAR incorporated TCR zeta and 4-1BB costimulatory signaling domains. Leukapheresis was used to collect the T cells for CTL019 manufacturing from peripheral blood. The DNeasy Blood and Tissue Kit was used to extract genomic DNA from pre-infusion T cells, peripheral blood, or sorted post-infusion T cells. CDR1 and CDR2 were assigned from the germline V gene as MNHEY and SVGEGT. The CDR3 numbers 14 residues from cysteine through phenylalanine. The CDR3 was read in part: 33 bases, with the frame set at base 1. TCR beta chain deep sequencing was performed with the immunoSEQ assay. As for the original processing: Only productive TCR beta rearrangements went into calculating clonotype frequencies. TCRdb mirrors the immuneACCESS table, restricted to in-frame sequences. Some clones are absent from its copies; in checked studies, under half trace to an unresolved V gene, and the reason for the others is unknown. The V and J calls and the clone size are those of that table, but D and trimming were determined from the DNA. For this sample, the table gives fewer than 30,000 clones. 1.5% to 2% of the sample is in the top ten clones.

Sequenced here: CD8- CAR+ T cells sorted from cultured blood T cells, sampled for CD19 CAR T cell therapy. In light of the paper, this sample's cell subset or site label describes: CD8-negative CAR-positive T cells from the infusion product. This sequence uses TRBV6-2 or TRBV6-3 and TRBJ1-2; TRBD1 might be the D gene, on 6 matching bases. The receptor was derived from a man between 65 and 85 years old with chronic lymphocytic leukemia. The sequenced CDR3 bases are TGTGCCAGCAGTTACGACTCGGGGGGCTACGAC. Translation gives CASSYDSGGYD. The entire CDR3 reads CASSYDSGGYDYTF.